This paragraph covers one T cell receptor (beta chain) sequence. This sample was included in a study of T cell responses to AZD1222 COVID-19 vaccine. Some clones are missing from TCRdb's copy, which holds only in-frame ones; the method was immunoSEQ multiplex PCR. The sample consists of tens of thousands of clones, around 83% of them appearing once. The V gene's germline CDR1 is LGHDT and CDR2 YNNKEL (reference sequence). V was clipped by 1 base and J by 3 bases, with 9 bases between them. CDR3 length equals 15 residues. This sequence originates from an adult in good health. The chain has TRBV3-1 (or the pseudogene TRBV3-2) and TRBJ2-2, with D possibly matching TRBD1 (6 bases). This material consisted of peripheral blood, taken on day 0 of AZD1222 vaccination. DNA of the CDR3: TGTGCCAGCAGCCAAGTGGCAGGGGACACCGGGGAGCTGTTTTTT. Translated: CASSQVAGDTGELFF.